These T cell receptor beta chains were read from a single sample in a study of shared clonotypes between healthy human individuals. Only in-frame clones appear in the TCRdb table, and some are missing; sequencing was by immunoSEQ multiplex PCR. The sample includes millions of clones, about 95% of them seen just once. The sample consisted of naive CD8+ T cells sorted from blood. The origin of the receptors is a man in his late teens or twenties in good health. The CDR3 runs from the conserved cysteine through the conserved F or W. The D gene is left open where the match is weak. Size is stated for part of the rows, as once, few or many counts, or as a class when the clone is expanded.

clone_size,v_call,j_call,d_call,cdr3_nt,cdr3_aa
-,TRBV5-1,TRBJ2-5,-,TGCGCCAGCAGCTCCCTCGACAGACAAGAGACCCAGTACTTC,CASSSLDRQETQYF
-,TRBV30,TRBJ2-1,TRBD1,TGTGCCTGGAACCCGGGACAGGGATACAATGAGCAGTTCTTC,CAWNPGQGYNEQFF
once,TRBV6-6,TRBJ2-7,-,TGTGCCAGCAGTTACTCTCCCGCCTACGAGCAGTACTTC,CASSYSPAYEQYF
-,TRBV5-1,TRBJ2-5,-,TGCGCCAGCAGATTGTTCCATCCAGGGGAGGGCCAAGAGACCCAGTACTTC,CASRLFHPGEGQETQYF
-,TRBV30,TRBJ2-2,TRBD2,TGTGCCTGGAGTGTCAGTTTCGCGGGAGGCCCAACCGGGGAGCTGTTTTTT,CAWSVSFAGGPTGELFF
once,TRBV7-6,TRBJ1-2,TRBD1,TGTGCCAGCAGCTTAGTACCTGCTGGACAGGGCCCCTATGGCTACACCTTC,CASSLVPAGQGPYGYTF
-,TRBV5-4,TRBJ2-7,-,TGTGCCAGCAGCTCAGGGACGGGCTACGAGCAGTACTTC,CASSSGTGYEQYF
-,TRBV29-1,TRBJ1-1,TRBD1,TGCAGCGTCGGGGGACAGGGCGCCCTCACTGAAGCTTTCTTT,CSVGGQGALTEAFF
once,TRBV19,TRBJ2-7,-,TGTGCCAGTAGTATTAGACAGGACCACTACGAGCAGTACTTC,CASSIRQDHYEQYF
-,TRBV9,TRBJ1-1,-,TGTGCCAGCAGCGTAGGGGGGGCAGGGACCCTCACTGAAGCTTTCTTT,CASSVGGAGTLTEAFF
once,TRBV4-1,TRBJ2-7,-,TGCGCCAGCAGCCAGGTTAGGACGGTTAGCTCCTACGAGCAGTACTTC,CASSQVRTVSSYEQYF
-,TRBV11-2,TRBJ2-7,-,TGTGCCAGCAGCTCAGGGGACGAGCAGTACTTC,CASSSGDEQYF
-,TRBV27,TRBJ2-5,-,TGTGCCAGCCGAACCGGGACCAGACAGTACTTC,CASRTGTRQYF
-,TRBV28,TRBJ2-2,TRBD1,TGTGCCAGCAGTTGGACAGGGAACACCGGGGAGCTGTTTTTT,CASSWTGNTGELFF
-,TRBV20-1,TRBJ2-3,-,TGCAGTGCTAAAACAGATACGCAGTATTTT,CSAKTDTQYF
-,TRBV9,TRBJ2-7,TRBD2,TGTGCCAGCAGCTTCGGGGGGGAAGCGTCCTACGAGCAGTACTTC,CASSFGGEASYEQYF
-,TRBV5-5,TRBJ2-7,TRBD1,TGTGCCAGCAGCTTCACGCCGGGACAGGTCTACGAGCAGTACTTC,CASSFTPGQVYEQYF
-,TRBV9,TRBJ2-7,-,TGTGCCAGCAGCGTAGTGCCAGGCTACGAGCAGTACTTC,CASSVVPGYEQYF
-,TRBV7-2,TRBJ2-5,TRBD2,TGTGCCAGCAGCTCAGCGGGAGGCGGGGCAGAGACCCAGTACTTC,CASSSAGGGAETQYF
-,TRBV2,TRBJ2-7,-,TGTGCCAGAACTCACCCGCAGACCTACGAGCAGTACTTC,CARTHPQTYEQYF
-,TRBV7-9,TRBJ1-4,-,TGTGCCAGCAGCTTAGTCGGGTCCGGCAGTGAAAAACTGTTTTTT,CASSLVGSGSEKLFF
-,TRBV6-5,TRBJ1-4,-,TGTGCCAGCAGTGCCGGGGAGGGGAAACTGTTTTTT,CASSAGEGKLFF
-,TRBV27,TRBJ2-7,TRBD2,TGTGCCAGCAGTTTAACGGGGGGGCCTTACGAGCAGTACTTC,CASSLTGGPYEQYF
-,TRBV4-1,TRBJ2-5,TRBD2,TGCGCCAGCAGCCAACTTCTAGCGGGGGGGCCGGAGACCCAGTACTTC,CASSQLLAGGPETQYF
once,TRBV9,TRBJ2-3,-,TGTGCCAGCAGTTTAGGGCAGGGTTCAGATACGCAGTATTTT,CASSLGQGSDTQYF
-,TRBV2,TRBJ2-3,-,TGTGCCAGCAGTGAACAGGGGCTGAGGAGCACAGATACGCAGTATTTT,CASSEQGLRSTDTQYF
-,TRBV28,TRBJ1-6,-,TGTGCCAGCATTACCCAAAGGGGAGCCTATAATTCACCCCTCCACTTT,CASITQRGAYNSPLHF
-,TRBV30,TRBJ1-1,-,TGTGCCTGGAGTGTGTGGGGGGCTGAAGCTTTCTTT,CAWSVWGAEAFF
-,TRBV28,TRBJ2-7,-,TGTGCCAGCAGCCCGGGACCGACCTACGAGCAGTACTTC,CASSPGPTYEQYF
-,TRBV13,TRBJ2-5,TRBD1,TGTGCCAGCAGCTTACCACAGGGGTGGGAGACCCAGTACTTC,CASSLPQGWETQYF
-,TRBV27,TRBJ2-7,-,TGTGCCAGCACCGCTTCGGCCCGAACCCCCGAGCAGTACTTC,CASTASARTPEQYF
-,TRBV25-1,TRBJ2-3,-,TGTGCCAGCGGGGATACGCAGTATTTT,CASGDTQYF
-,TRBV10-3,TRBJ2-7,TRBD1,TGTGCCATCAGTGAGTCTTATGGGACAGAGGCCTACGAGCAGTACTTC,CAISESYGTEAYEQYF
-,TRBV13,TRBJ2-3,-,TGTGCCAGCAGCTTAGATGGCGAGGCAGATACGCAGTATTTT,CASSLDGEADTQYF
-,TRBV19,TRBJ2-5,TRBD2,TGTGCCAGTAGTATCACAAACGGGGGGTCGGAGACCCAGTACTTC,CASSITNGGSETQYF
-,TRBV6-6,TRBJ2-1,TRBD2,TGTGCCAGCATTAGCGGGGGGTCTGAGCAGTTCTTC,CASISGGSEQFF
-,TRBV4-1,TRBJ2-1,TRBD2,TGCGCCAGCAGCCAACTAGCGGGGGTCTACAATGAGCAGTTCTTC,CASSQLAGVYNEQFF
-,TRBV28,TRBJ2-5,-,TGTGCCAGCAGTTTATCCGGGCCCAGGGTCCAAGAGACCCAGTACTTC,CASSLSGPRVQETQYF
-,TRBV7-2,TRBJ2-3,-,TGTGCCAGCAGCTCCGAGGGGATTTCTGGAGATACGCAGTATTTT,CASSSEGISGDTQYF
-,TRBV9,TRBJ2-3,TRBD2,TGTGCCAGCAGCGAGGGGGGACTAGCTACTAGCACAGATACGCAGTATTTT,CASSEGGLATSTDTQYF
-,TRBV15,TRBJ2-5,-,TGTGCCACCAGCAGAGAGGACGATAGACAAGAGACCCAGTACTTC,CATSREDDRQETQYF